Below are 3 T cell receptor beta chains sequenced from a single sample in a study of blood T cell repertoires in COVID-19. Sequenced by immunoSEQ multiplex PCR; TCRdb stores in-frame clones only, minus some. Of some 130,000 clones in the sample, about 80% were seen once. Specimen: peripheral blood. The receptors shown here come from a woman aged 45-65 years with acute or convalescent COVID-19.

A single count supports this clone. The chain uses TRBV30 and TRBJ2-1; 7 nucleotides line up with TRBD2. Germline V gene data show CDR1 as GTSNPN and CDR2 as SVGIG (reference sequence). This CDR3 is built from 15 residues. J was trimmed by 5 bases and V by 0 bases; bases with no gene match: 7. Here the CDR3 DNA reads TGTGCCTGGAGTGTAGCGGGGAAGTTCGACAATGAGCAGTTCTTC. It is translated as CAWSVAGKFDNEQFF.

The genes are TRBV15 and TRBJ1-6, with a tentative D call TRBD1 (5 bases). V shed 1 base and J shed 0 bases, with 10 bases lying between them. CDR1 LNHNV and CDR2 YYDKDF come from the germline V gene (reference sequence). The CDR3 is made up of 17 amino acids. The CDR3 sequence is CATSRVRGSSYNSPLHF. In DNA, the CDR3 is TGTGCCACCAGCAGAGTGCGGGGGAGCTCCTATAATTCACCCCTCCACTTT. The full variable domain, rest sourced from reference TRBV15 and TRBJ1-6, is DAMVIQNPRYQVTQFGKPVTLSCSQTLNHNVMYWYQQKSSQAPKLLFHYYDKDFNNEADTPDNFQSRRPNTSFCFLDIRSPGLGDTAMYLCATSRVRGSSYNSPLHFGNGTRLTVT.

The chain has TRBV5-1 and TRBJ1-1; 9 nucleotides line up with TRBD1. Germline CDR1 reads SGHRS; CDR2 reads YFSETQ. The CDR3 runs to 15 residues. V shed 3 bases, J shed 1 base, and the junction held 4 bases outside the gene matches. The CDR3 region has the DNA TGCGCCAGCAGCTCCACGGGACAGGGGAACACTGAAGCTTTCTTT. Translated, it gives CASSSTGQGNTEAFF.